This TCR beta chain was sequenced during a study of shared clonotypes between healthy human individuals. Study processing details: Filtering differed, since immunoSEQ gave only junction sequences and no quality scores. The repertoire was sequenced with immunoSEQ multiplex PCR; TCRdb's copy has only in-frame clones and lacks some. V and J calls plus clone size are reproduced from that table; the DNA served to infer D and trimming. There are over a million clones in the sample; roughly 96% occur only once, and approximately 1% lies in the top ten. The ends lost 5 bases at V and 5 bases at J; junction bases unmatched: 9. CDR1 and CDR2 (germline): SEHNR, FQNEAQ (reference sequence). This CDR3 region has 16 residues.

V and J are TRBV7-9 and TRBJ2-2, with TRBD1 identical over 9 bases. The sample taken for sequencing was naive CD4+ T cells sorted from blood. The subset: CD45RA+ positively selected. This TCR derives from a man aged 30 to 45 in good health. The CDR3 loop is CASSAGQGLLTGELFF. In nucleotides, the CDR3 is TGTGCCAGCAGCGCGGGACAGGGACTTCTAACCGGGGAGCTGTTTTTT.